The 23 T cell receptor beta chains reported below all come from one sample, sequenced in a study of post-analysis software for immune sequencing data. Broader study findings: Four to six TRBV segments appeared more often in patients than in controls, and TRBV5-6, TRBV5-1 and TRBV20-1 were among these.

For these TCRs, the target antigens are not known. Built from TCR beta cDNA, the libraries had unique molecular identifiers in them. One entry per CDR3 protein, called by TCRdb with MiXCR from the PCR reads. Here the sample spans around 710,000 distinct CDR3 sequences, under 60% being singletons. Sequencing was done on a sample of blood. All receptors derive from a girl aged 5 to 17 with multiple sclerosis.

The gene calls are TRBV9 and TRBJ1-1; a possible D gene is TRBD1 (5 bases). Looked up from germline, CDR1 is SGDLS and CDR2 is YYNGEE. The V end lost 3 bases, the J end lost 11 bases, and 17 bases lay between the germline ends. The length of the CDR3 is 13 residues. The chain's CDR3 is CASSAGQTGPAFF. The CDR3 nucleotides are TGTGCCAGCAGCGCGGGCCAGACGGGACCGGCTTTCTTT.

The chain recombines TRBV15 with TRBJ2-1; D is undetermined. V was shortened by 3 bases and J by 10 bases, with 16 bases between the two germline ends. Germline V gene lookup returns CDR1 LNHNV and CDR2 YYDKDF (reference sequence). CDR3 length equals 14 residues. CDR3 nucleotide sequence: TGTGCCACCAGCAGTACCATAACCACTATGGAGCAGTTCTTC. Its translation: CATSSTITTMEQFF.

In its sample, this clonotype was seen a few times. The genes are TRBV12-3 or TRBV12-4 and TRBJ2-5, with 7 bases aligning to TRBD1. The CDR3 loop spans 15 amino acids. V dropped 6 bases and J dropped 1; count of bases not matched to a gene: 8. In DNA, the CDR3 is TGTGCCAGCAGCCCAGGGGGTTTCGGCCAAGAGACCCAGTACTTC. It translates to CASSPGGFGQETQYF.

The CDR3: CATSRDIPEDGNEQFF. In nucleotides, the CDR3 is TGTGCCACCAGCAGAGATATACCCGAGGACGGCAATGAGCAGTTCTTC. V is TRBV15 and J is TRBJ2-1; D is ambiguous. CDR3 length equals 16 residues. Germline V gene lookup returns CDR1 LNHNV and CDR2 YYDKDF (reference sequence). The V gene lost 0 bases and the J gene lost 6 bases, with 15 bases spanning the gap.

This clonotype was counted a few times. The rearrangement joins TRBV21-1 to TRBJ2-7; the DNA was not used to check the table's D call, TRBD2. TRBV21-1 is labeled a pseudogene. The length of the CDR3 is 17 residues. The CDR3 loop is CASSKERTSGRAYEQYF. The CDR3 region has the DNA TGTGCCAGCAGCAAAGAACGGACTAGCGGGAGGGCCTACGAGCAGTACTTC.

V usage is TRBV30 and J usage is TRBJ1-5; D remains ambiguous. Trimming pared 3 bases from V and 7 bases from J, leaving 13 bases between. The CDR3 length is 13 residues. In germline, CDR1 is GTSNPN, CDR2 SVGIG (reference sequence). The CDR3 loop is CAWSGLAGQPQHF. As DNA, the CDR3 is TGTGCCTGGAGCGGTCTAGCGGGGCAGCCCCAGCATTTT. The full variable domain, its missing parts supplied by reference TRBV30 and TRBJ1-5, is SQTIHQWPATLVQPVGSPLSLECTVEGTSNPNLYWYRQAAGRGLQLLFYSVGIGQISSEVPQNLSASRPQDRQFILSSKKLLLSDSGFYLCAWSGLAGQPQHFGDGTRLSIL.

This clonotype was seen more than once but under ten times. CDR3 sequence: CASSRPGNYGYTF. In nucleotides, the CDR3 is TGTGCCAGCAGCCGCCCGGGGAACTATGGCTACACCTTC. The V and J genes are TRBV6-2 or TRBV6-3 and TRBJ1-2, with no clear D. Between the trimmed V and J ends, which lost 6 bases and 2 bases, there was a span of 10 bases. Per the germline V gene, CDR1 is MNHEY and CDR2 is SVGEGT. The length of the CDR3 is 13 residues.

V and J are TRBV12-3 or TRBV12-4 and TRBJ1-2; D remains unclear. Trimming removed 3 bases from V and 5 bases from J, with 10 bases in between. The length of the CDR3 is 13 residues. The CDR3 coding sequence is TGTGCCAGCAGTTTGCTGGTCCAGTATGGCTACACCTTC. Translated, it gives CASSLLVQYGYTF.

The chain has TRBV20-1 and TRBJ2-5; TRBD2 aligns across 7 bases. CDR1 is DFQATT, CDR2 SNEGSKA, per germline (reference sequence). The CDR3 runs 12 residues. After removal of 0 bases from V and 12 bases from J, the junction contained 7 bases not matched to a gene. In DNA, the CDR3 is TGCAGTGCTAGAGATCTGTCTGCGGGAGAGTACTTC. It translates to CSARDLSAGEYF.

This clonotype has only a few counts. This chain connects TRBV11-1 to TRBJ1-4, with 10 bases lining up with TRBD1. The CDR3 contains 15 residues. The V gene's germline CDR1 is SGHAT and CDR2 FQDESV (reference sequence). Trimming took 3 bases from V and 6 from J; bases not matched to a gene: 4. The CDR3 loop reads CASSFSGTGDEKLFF. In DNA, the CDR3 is TGTGCCAGCAGCTTCAGCGGGACAGGGGATGAAAAACTGTTTTTT.

The CDR3: CSAGRGANNEKLFF. In DNA, the CDR3 is TGCAGTGCTGGCAGGGGGGCCAATAATGAAAAACTGTTTTTT. The rearrangement joins TRBV20-1 to TRBJ1-4, with 7 bases lining up with TRBD1. The CDR3 is made up of 14 amino acids. Trimming cost V 5 bases and J 4 bases; bases outside gene matches: 7. CDR1 DFQATT and CDR2 SNEGSKA come from the germline V gene (reference sequence).

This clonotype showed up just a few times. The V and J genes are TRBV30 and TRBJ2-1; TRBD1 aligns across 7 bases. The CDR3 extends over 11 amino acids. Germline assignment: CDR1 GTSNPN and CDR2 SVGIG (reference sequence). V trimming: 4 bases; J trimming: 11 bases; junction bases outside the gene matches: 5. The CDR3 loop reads CAWIEGAQQFF. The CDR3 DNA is TGTGCCTGGATCGAGGGGGCGCAGCAGTTCTTC.

The CDR3 sequence is CASNVGGLNSEQFF. The CDR3 bases are TGTGCCAGCAATGTAGGTGGCCTTAATAGTGAGCAGTTCTTC. The V and J genes are TRBV9 and TRBJ2-1; no firm D call. V was shortened by 6 bases and J by 9 bases, with 19 bases between the two germline ends. CDR1 and CDR2 (germline): SGDLS, YYNGEE. This CDR3 has 14 amino acids.

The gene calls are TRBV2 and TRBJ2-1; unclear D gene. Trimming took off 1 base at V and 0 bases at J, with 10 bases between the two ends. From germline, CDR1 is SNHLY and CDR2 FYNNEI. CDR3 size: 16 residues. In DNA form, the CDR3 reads TGTGCCAGCAGTGAAGAGGGCGGAAGCTCCTACAATGAGCAGTTCTTC. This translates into CASSEEGGSSYNEQFF.

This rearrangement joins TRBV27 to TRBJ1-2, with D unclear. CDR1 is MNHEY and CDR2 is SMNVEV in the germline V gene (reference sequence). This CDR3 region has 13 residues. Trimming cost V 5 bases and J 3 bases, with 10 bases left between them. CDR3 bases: TGTGCCAGCAGTCACGACACAGACTATGGCTACACCTTC. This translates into CASSHDTDYGYTF.

The CDR3 DNA reads TGTGCCAGCAGTTTTCAGGGATTTGAAGCTTTCTTT. It encodes CASSFQGFEAFF. The chain recombines TRBV12-3 or TRBV12-4 with TRBJ1-1; tentative D call: TRBD1 (5 bases). The CDR3 consists of 12 residues. Trimming took 3 bases from V and 7 from J, leaving 9 bases between them.

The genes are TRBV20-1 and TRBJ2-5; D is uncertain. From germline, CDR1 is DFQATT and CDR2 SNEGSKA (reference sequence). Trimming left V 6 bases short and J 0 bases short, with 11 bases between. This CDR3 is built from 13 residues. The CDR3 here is CSASRNHQETQYF. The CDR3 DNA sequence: TGCAGTGCGTCCAGAAACCACCAAGAGACCCAGTACTTC.

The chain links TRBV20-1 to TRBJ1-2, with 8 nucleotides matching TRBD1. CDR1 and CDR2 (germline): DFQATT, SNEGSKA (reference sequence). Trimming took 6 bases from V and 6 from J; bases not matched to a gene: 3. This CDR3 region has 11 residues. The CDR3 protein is CSATGGNGYTF. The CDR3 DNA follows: TGCAGTGCAACAGGGGGAAATGGCTACACCTTC.

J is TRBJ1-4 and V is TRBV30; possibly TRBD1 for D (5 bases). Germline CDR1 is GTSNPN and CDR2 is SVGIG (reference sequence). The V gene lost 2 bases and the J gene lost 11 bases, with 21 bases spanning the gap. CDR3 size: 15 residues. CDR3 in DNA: TGTGCCTGGAGTCTCATGGGGACCGGCGGGGCGAAACTGTTTTTT. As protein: CAWSLMGTGGAKLFF.

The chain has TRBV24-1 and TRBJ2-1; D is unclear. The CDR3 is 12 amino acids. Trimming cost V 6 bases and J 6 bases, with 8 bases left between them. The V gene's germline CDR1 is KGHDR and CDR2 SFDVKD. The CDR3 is CATSNEINEQFF. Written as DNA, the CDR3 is TGTGCCACCAGTAACGAGATCAATGAGCAGTTCTTC.

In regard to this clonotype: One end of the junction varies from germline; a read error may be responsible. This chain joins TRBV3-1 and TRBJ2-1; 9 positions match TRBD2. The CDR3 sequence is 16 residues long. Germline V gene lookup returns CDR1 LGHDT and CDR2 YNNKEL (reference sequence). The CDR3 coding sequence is TGTGCCAGCAGCCAAGGATTCGCGGGAGGGCTCAATGAACAGTTCTTC. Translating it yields CASSQGFAGGLNEQFF.

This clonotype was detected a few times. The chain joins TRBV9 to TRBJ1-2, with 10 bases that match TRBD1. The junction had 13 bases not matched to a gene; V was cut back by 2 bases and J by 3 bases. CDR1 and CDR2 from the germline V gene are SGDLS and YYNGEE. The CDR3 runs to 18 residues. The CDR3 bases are TGTGCCAGCAGCGTCCACATGGGAGACAGGGGGCTTGACTATGGCTACACCTTC. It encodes CASSVHMGDRGLDYGYTF.

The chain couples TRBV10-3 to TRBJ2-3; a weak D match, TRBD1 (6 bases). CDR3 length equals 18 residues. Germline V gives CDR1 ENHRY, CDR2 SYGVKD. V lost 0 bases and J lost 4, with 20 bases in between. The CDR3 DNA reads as TGTGCCATCAGTGAGTCGTTTAGAACAGGGAAATTGTCAGATACGCAGTATTTT. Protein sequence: CAISESFRTGKLSDTQYF.